This T cell receptor (beta chain) was captured in a study of CD8 T cells in Susac syndrome. The study's findings and limits: Only a relatively small number of individuals were included in the TCR sequencing and HLA analysis.

Points on this clonotype: The antigen is not known.

The authors carried out high-throughput sequencing of TCR beta. They applied it to CD8+ and CD4+ T cells obtained from blood. The CD8+ and CD4+ T cells were isolated magnetically using a negative isolation approach, whereas the TEMRA cells were enriched by FACS. The RNA input was roughly 0.45 to 1 ug, and it was reverse transcribed with random hexamers. TCRdb called the immunoSEQ multiplex PCR reads again in MiXCR, with one record for every CDR3 protein. Among about 110,000 distinct CDR3 sequences listed, roughly 95% were seen once. With 3 bases removed from V and 7 bases from J, the gap between germline ends came to 22 bases. Germline values: CDR1 SQVTM, CDR2 ANQGSEA. The CDR3 covers 15 residues.

The specimen was CD4+ T cells from PBMCs. The rearrangement uses TRBV29-1 and TRBJ2-7, with unresolved D. The clonotype originates from a human donor in good health. The CDR3 is CSVDTGSMRPTEQYF. CDR3 nucleotide sequence: TGCAGCGTTGACACCGGGTCTATGAGGCCTACGGAGCAGTACTTC.